The T cell receptor (beta chain) under discussion was sequenced for a study of cytomegalovirus exposure and HLA in healthy donors. PCR amplification relied on 60 Vbeta primers (plus 13 Jbeta primers). Authors' data handling: Later reanalysis found around 84 million unique TCR beta chains, around 9.9 million of them shared. TCRdb's table, derived via immunoSEQ multiplex PCR, lists solely in-frame clones and lacks some. V and J calls and clone size are those listed in that table; D and trimming were worked out from the DNA. The data contain 150,000 to 200,000 clones, approximately 77% of them seen just once; the ten biggest clones take up around 2%. Comment on this clone: Its target is not known.

Study results and limitations: After further analysis at a later stage, around 17,000 TCR beta sequences were associated with HLA alleles at 0.05 false discovery rate.

Sequencing was done on a sample of PBMCs. The source of this sequence is a man in his fifties in good health and CMV-seropositive.

The CDR3 DNA reads as TGTGCCAGCAGCTTAACCGAGGGACTGAGCTATGGCTACACCTTC. Translated, it gives CASSLTEGLSYGYTF. The rearrangement links TRBV7-3 to TRBJ1-2; maybe TRBD1 (5 bases). Germline V gives CDR1 SGHTA, CDR2 FQGTGA. Deletions cut 0 bases from V and 4 bases from J, with 12 bases between. The CDR3 consists of 15 residues.